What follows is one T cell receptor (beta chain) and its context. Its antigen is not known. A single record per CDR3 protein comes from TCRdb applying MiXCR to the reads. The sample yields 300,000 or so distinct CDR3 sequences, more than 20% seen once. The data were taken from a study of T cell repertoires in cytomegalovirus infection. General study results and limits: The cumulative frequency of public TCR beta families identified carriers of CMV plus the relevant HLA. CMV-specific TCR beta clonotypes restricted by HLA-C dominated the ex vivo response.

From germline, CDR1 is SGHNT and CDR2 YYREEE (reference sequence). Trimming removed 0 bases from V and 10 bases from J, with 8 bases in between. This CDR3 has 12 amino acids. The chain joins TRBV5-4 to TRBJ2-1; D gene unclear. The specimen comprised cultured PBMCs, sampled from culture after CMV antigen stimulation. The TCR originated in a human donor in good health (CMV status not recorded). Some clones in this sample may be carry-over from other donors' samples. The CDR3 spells CASSLDVLEQFF. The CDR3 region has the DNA TGTGCCAGCAGCTTGGACGTGTTAGAGCAGTTCTTC.